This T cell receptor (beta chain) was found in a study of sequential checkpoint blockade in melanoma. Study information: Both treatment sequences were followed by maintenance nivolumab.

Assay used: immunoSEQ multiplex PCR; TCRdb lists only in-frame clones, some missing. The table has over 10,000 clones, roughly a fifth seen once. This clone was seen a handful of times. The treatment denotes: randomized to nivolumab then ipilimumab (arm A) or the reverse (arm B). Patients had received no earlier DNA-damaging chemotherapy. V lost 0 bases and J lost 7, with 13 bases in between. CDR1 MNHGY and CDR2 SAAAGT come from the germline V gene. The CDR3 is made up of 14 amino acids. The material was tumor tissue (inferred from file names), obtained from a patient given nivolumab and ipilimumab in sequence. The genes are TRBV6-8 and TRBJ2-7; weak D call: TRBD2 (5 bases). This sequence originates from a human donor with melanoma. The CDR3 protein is CASSYSGPREEQYF. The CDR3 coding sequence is TGTGCCAGCAGTTACTCAGGACCTAGGGAGGAGCAGTACTTC.